Listed here is a single T cell receptor (beta chain). The record originates from a study of blood T cell repertoires in COVID-19. Measured with immunoSEQ multiplex PCR; TCRdb has only the in-frame clones, and not every one. The data show 310,000 or so clones, about nine tenths seen once. After removal of 5 bases from V and 6 bases from J, the junction contained 6 bases not matched to a gene. This CDR3 has 14 residues. CDR1 SGHVS and CDR2 FQNEAQ come from the germline V gene. This clonotype was obtained from a woman aged 18-29 years who had recovered from COVID-19. The genes are TRBV7-8 and TRBJ1-4; 7 nucleotides agree with TRBD1. Material for sequencing was PBMCs or T cells enriched from blood (not recorded which). CDR3 bases: TGTGCCAGCAGCCCGGCAGGGGGTGATGAAAAACTGTTTTTT. Protein sequence: CASSPAGGDEKLFF.